Below, one TCR beta chain is given with its context. This sample was taken from a study of memory CD4+ T cells and cytomegalovirus serostatus. The wider study: Donors were healthy Belgian adults, 8 to 10 CMV seropositive and around 24 seronegative.

Single viable CD3+CD4+CD8-CD45RO+ cells were sorted as the memory CD4+ T cells. The CDR3 sequence is 16 residues long. CDR1 and CDR2 (germline): SNHLY, FYNNEI. The V end was cut by 9 bases, the J end by 4 bases, with 22 bases between. Sequenced by immunoSEQ multiplex PCR; TCRdb stores in-frame clones only, minus some. The sample records 35,000 to 55,000 clones, 76% being singletons. V usage is TRBV2 and J usage is TRBJ1-5; the D gene is possibly TRBD1 (5 bases). The receptor was derived from an adult in good health and CMV-seronegative. Sequences were obtained from memory CD4+ T cells from blood. CDR3 residues: CASGPALGRQNQPQHF. The CDR3 bases are TGTGCCAGTGGTCCAGCATTGGGACGGCAGAATCAGCCCCAGCATTTT.